This T cell receptor (beta chain) was retrieved from a study of blood T cell repertoires in COVID-19. Profiled with immunoSEQ multiplex PCR; TCRdb holds only in-frame clones, not every one. The sample records some 300,000 clones, about nine tenths being singletons. V dropped 6 bases and J dropped 6 bases, with 24 bases sitting between them. The CDR3 runs 17 residues. The V gene's germline CDR1 is MNHNS and CDR2 SASEGT. The sequence was collected from a woman between 25 and 40 years old who had recovered from COVID-19. Sequencing was carried out using PBMCs or T cells enriched from blood (not recorded which). This rearrangement joins TRBV6-1 to TRBJ1-5; possible D gene TRBD1, 6 bases. The CDR3 sequence: CASRERRTGTLSQPQHF. The CDR3 coding sequence is TGTGCCAGCAGAGAAAGGAGAACAGGGACGCTTAGTCAGCCCCAGCATTTT.